A selection of T cell receptor beta chains follows, all from one sample in a study of blood T cell repertoires in COVID-19. Method: immunoSEQ multiplex PCR; TCRdb's copy keeps in-frame clones and lacks some. The sample carries over 100,000 clones, about 86% recorded once. The specimen was peripheral blood. The receptors here all came from a woman between 55 and 75 years old with active or convalescent COVID-19. Each CDR3 is given with its conserved first and last residue. A D gene is named only where the DNA matches it firmly. Clone size appears in some rows only: once, few, many, or a class for an expanded clone.

>NA|TRBJ2-5|TRBD2|TRBV28
TGTGCCAGCAGTTTAGGACTAGCGGGAGGGCAAGAGACCCAGTACTTC
CASSLGLAGGQETQYF
>few|TRBJ1-2|NA|TRBV2
TGTGCCAGCAGCCCAGGGTTCGGCTACACCTTC
CASSPGFGYTF
>few|TRBJ1-1|NA|TRBV29-1
TGCAGCGTTGTCGAGGGAGGAGGCACTGAAGCTTTCTTT
CSVVEGGGTEAFF
>NA|TRBJ1-6|TRBD1|TRBV7-2
TGTGCCAGCAGCTCCCCCGGCGGGACAGGGATGTATTCACCCCTCCACTTT
CASSSPGGTGMYSPLHF
>NA|TRBJ1-2|TRBD1|TRBV30
TGTGCCTGGACCGGACAGGGGGCGCGCTATGGCTACACCTTC
CAWTGQGARYGYTF
>once|TRBJ2-7|TRBD2|TRBV5-4
TGTGCCAGCACCAAAACTAGCGGGAGTACGAACGAGCAGTACTTC
CASTKTSGSTNEQYF
>NA|TRBJ2-5|NA|TRBV4-1
TGCGCCAGCAGCCAAGATTATTTGAGGCTGGAGACCCAGTACTTC
CASSQDYLRLETQYF
>NA|TRBJ2-1|NA|TRBV18
TGTGCCAGCTCAGACCTGTCAGGAGGTGAGCAGTTCTTC
CASSDLSGGEQFF
>NA|TRBJ2-5|TRBD1|TRBV5-8
TGTGCCAGCAGCTGGAGGACAGGGAATCAGACCCAGTACTTC
CASSWRTGNQTQYF
>few|TRBJ2-2|TRBD1|TRBV6-4
TGTGCCAGCAGTGCCGGGACAGACACCGGGGAGCTGTTTTTT
CASSAGTDTGELFF
>NA|TRBJ2-5|TRBD1|TRBV28
TGTGCCAGCAGTCCCTCGGACAGGGGGCTATTGTCAGAGACCCAGTACTTC
CASSPSDRGLLSETQYF
>NA|TRBJ2-5|TRBD2|TRBV4-1
TGCGCCAGCAGCCAAGTGAGCGGGGGGGCTAGGGGAGAGACCCAGTACTTC
CASSQVSGGARGETQYF
>once|TRBJ1-1|NA|TRBV28
TGTGCCAGCAGTTTAGGACAGCAGAACACTGAAGCTTTCTTT
CASSLGQQNTEAFF
>NA|TRBJ1-5|NA|TRBV19
TGTGCCAGTGACGCGGGCGATAGCAATCAGCCCCAGCATTTT
CASDAGDSNQPQHF
>NA|TRBJ1-5|NA|TRBV7-9
TGTGCCAGCTTTAAGGGGGGCAATCAGCCCCAGCATTTT
CASFKGGNQPQHF
>NA|TRBJ2-2|NA|TRBV2
TGTGCCAGCAGTCCTGACTCGGGGGTCGGGGAGCTGTTTTTT
CASSPDSGVGELFF